This T cell receptor (beta chain) came from a study of blood T cell repertoires in COVID-19. Looking at the study overall: Whether acute or convalescent, the COVID-19 samples came from the United States, Italy and Spain. T cells, B-cell-depleted T cells, or PBMCs provided the cDNA or gDNA that served as material.

The V gene's germline CDR1 is MDHEN and CDR2 SYDVKM. The CDR3 totals 14 residues. V was clipped by 6 bases and J by 5 bases, with 16 bases between them. Per the authors' pipeline: Amplified reference gene primers provided the basis for estimating nucleated cell counts. Here immunoSEQ multiplex PCR was the method, and the copy in TCRdb shows in-frame clones only, minus some. V, J and clone size were drawn from that table, and D and trimming were deduced from the DNA. The sample records around 29,000 clones, around nine tenths being singletons. Source material: peripheral blood. The V call is TRBV28, the J call TRBJ1-2, with no clear D. The receptor comes from a man in his sixties or seventies with active COVID-19. The CDR3 sequence is CASRITIGWYGYTF. CDR3 in DNA: TGTGCCAGCAGGATAACCATCGGGTGGTATGGCTACACCTTC.